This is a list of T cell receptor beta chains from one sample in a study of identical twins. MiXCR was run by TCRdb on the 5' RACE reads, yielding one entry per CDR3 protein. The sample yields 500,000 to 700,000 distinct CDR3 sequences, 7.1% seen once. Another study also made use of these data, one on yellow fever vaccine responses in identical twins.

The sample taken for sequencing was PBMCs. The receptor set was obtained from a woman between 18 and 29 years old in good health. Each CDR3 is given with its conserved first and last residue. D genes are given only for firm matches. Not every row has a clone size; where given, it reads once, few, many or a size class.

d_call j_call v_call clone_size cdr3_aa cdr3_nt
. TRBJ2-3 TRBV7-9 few CASSSLGTGLDTQYF TGTGCCAGCAGCTCCCTTGGTACTGGGCTAGATACGCAGTATTTT
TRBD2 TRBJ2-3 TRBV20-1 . CSASGAGAADTQYF TGCAGTGCTAGTGGCGCGGGAGCAGCGGATACGCAGTATTTT
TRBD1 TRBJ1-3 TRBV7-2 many CASSIQGGVSGNTIYF TGTGCCAGCAGCATACAGGGGGGGGTTAGCGGAAACACCATATATTTT
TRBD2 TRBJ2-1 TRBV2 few CASTGGSAYNEQFF TGTGCCAGCACGGGGGGGAGTGCTTACAATGAGCAGTTCTTC
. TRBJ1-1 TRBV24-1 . CATSGTVNTEAFF TGTGCCACCAGTGGGACCGTTAACACTGAAGCTTTCTTT
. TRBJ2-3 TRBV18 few CASSPLGQTDTQYF TGTGCCAGCTCACCACTCGGGCAGACAGATACGCAGTATTTT
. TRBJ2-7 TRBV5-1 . CASAQGGSSSYEQYF TGCGCCAGCGCCCAAGGTGGGTCTAGCTCCTACGAGCAGTACTTC
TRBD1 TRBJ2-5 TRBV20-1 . CSAKTGTGETQYF TGCAGTGCTAAGACAGGGACAGGAGAGACCCAGTACTTC
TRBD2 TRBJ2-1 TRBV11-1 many CASSLASPTSGTYNEQFF TGTGCCAGCAGCTTAGCCTCCCCAACTAGCGGAACATACAATGAGCAGTTCTTC
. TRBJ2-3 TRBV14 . CASIKGLPSTDTQYF TGTGCCAGCATTAAGGGGCTACCTAGCACAGATACGCAGTATTTT
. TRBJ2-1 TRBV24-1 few CATSDPPGRSYNEQFF TGTGCCACCAGTGATCCCCCAGGTCGCTCCTACAATGAGCAGTTCTTC
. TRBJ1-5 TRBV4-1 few CASSQDSKGGPQHF TGCGCCAGCAGCCAAGATAGTAAGGGTGGGCCCCAGCATTTT
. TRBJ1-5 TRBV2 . CASRGTGEWPQHF TGTGCCAGCAGGGGGACGGGGGAGTGGCCCCAGCATTTT
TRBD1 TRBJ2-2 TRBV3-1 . CASSQENRGSLELFF TGTGCCAGCAGCCAAGAAAACAGGGGATCCTTGGAGCTGTTTTTT
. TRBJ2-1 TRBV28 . CASTNREVRNEQFF TGTGCCAGCACCAATCGAGAGGTCCGGAATGAGCAGTTCTTC
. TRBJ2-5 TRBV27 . CASSTSLQETQYF TGTGCCAGCAGTACCTCCCTTCAAGAGACCCAGTACTTC
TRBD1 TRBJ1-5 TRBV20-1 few CSARDGGQGSNQPQHF TGCAGTGCTAGAGATGGGGGACAGGGTAGCAATCAGCCCCAGCATTTT
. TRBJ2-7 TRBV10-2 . CASSSLARSYEQYF TGCGCCAGCAGTAGCCTAGCGAGATCCTACGAGCAGTACTTC
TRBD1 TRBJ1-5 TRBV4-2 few CASSQDPGDRVDQPQHF TGTGCCAGCAGCCAAGATCCCGGGGACAGGGTGGATCAGCCCCAGCATTTT
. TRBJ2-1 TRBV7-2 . CASSSGIPYYNEQFF TGTGCCAGCAGCTCCGGGATCCCTTACTACAATGAGCAGTTCTTC
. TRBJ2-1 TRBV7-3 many CASSLSWDSRYNEQFF TGTGCCAGCAGCTTAAGTTGGGACTCCCGATACAATGAGCAGTTCTTC
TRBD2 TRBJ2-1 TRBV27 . CASSFGGTSGRRGSYNEQFF TGTGCCAGCAGTTTCGGAGGAACTAGCGGGAGGCGGGGCTCCTACAATGAGCAGTTCTTC
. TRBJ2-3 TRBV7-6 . CASSLGGGEYTDTQYF TGTGCCAGCAGCTTAGGTGGCGGGGAGTACACAGATACGCAGTATTTT
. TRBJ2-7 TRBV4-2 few CASSKIIRESSYEQYF TGTGCCAGCAGCAAAATAATTCGGGAATCATCCTACGAGCAGTACTTC
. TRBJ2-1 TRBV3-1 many CASSQVSGEQFF TGTGCCAGCAGCCAAGTGTCCGGGGAGCAGTTCTTC
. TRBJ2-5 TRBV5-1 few CASSRPGQQETQYF TGCGCCAGCAGCCGACCAGGCCAACAAGAGACCCAGTACTTC
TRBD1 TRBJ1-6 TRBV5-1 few CASSFSGGDSPLHF TGCGCCAGCAGCTTCTCAGGGGGGGATTCACCCCTCCACTTT
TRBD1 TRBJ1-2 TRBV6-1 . CASSRGRQGVYGYTF TGTGCCAGCAGCCGCGGCCGACAGGGGGTCTATGGCTACACCTTC
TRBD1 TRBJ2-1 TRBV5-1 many CASSLGGAQGALGNEQFF TGCGCCAGCAGCTTGGGCGGGGCACAGGGGGCGCTTGGGAATGAGCAGTTCTTC
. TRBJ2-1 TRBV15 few CATSRDRASSYNEQFF TGTGCCACCAGCAGAGATCGGGCAAGCTCCTACAATGAGCAGTTCTTC
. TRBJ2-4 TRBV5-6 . CASSLNRNIQYF TGTGCCAGCAGCTTGAACAGAAACATTCAGTACTTC
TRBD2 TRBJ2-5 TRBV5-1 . CATRMGGSGGAATETQYF TGCGCCACCCGGATGGGTGGAAGCGGGGGGGCCGCGACGGAGACCCAGTACTTC
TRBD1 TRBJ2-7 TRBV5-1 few CASSFTGAPGEQYF TGCGCCAGCAGCTTTACAGGGGCTCCTGGCGAGCAGTACTTC
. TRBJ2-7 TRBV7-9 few CASTTTQGASYEQYF TGTGCCAGCACCACAACACAGGGTGCCTCCTACGAGCAGTACTTC
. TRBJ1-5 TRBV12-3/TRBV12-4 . CASSLGVGGRPQHF TGTGCCAGCAGTTTAGGGGTCGGGGGTCGGCCCCAGCATTTT
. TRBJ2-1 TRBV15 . CATSRDYTAFLGEQFF TGTGCCACCAGCAGAGATTATACGGCCTTTCTGGGTGAGCAGTTCTTC